The present TCR beta chain was sequenced within a study of shared clonotypes between healthy human individuals. Overall study findings and caveats: Sequencing of the sorted subsets was shown by rarefaction to be incomplete despite large depth.

Caucasian adults living in Nashville, Tennessee, provided all samples. Using immunoSEQ multiplex PCR, the repertoire was profiled, and TCRdb retains in-frame clones only, with some absent. The table includes 2 million to 2.5 million clones, 90% to 96% detected once. V lost 3 bases to trimming and J lost 4 bases, with 9 bases between them. This CDR3 spans 13 amino acids. The germline gives CDR1 LGHNT, CDR2 FRNRAP. Of note for this clone: The antigen remains undetermined. This sample includes further DNA sequences coding for the same CDR3.

The sequenced sample was naive CD4+ T cells sorted from blood. Indicated subset: CD45RA+ positively selected. The receptor's source is a man younger than 35 in good health. The rearrangement links TRBV12-5 to TRBJ1-1; D is unresolved. The CDR3 protein is CASGLQGSTEAFF. CDR3 sequence (DNA): TGTGCTAGTGGTTTACAAGGGTCCACTGAAGCTTTCTTT.